This T cell receptor beta chain appears in the sequencing data of a study of control samples from healthy donors and cancer patients. TCRdb's table, derived via immunoSEQ multiplex PCR, lists solely in-frame clones and lacks some. Counted here are 150,000 to 200,000 clones, 85% to 95% occurring once; the ten biggest clones make up roughly 1.5%. Germline CDR1 reads KGHSH; CDR2 reads LQKENI. V was clipped by 4 bases and J by 7 bases, with 11 bases between them. The CDR3 covers 14 residues. What was sequenced was blood. The V gene is TRBV18, the J gene TRBJ1-6, with a possible D match to TRBD1 (5 bases). This TCR was recovered from a man aged 25 to 45 in good health. The CDR3 spells CASSQGQQNSPLHF. The CDR3 coding sequence is TGTGCCAGCTCACAAGGACAACAAAATTCACCCCTCCACTTT.